The present entry profiles one T cell receptor (beta chain) with its context. Its cognate antigen is unknown. The data stem from a study of cytomegalovirus exposure and HLA in healthy donors. Study observations and caveats: First-cohort TCR clusters were later found to tend to co-occur in the 120 or so validation repertoires. Cytomegalovirus association was assigned to 170 or so TCR beta chains.

Sequencing used immunoSEQ multiplex PCR; TCRdb keeps in-frame clones, though not all of them. This repertoire shows about 240,000 clones, roughly 89% found once; its top ten account for about 3%. Trimming cost V 2 bases and J 9 bases, with 11 bases left between them. CDR3 length: 13 residues. The germline CDR1 and CDR2 sequences are MNHEY and SVGAGI. This sequence was found in a young man in good health and CMV-seronegative. The chain carries TRBV6-5 and TRBJ2-1, with D perhaps matching TRBD2 (5 bases). Sequenced: PBMCs. Written as DNA, the CDR3 is TGTGCCAGCAGTTACCAGCAGGCGGGTGAGCAGTTCTTC. Translating gives CASSYQQAGEQFF.